This is a list of T cell receptor beta chains from one sample in a study of PD-1 blockade in classical Hodgkin lymphoma. This table comes from immunoSEQ multiplex PCR, and its TCRdb copy is limited to in-frame clones, with some not included. Here the sample spans 15,000 or so clones, 83% being singletons. Sequenced material: peripheral blood mononuclear cells (PBMCs), taken at baseline. The origin of the receptors is a human donor with classical Hodgkin lymphoma. Both conserved end residues are part of each CDR3. Clone size appears in some rows only: once, few, many, or a class for an expanded clone.

clone size: .
V gene: TRBV27
J gene: TRBJ1-5
CDR3 protein: CASSFRRSNQPQHF

clone size: .
V gene: TRBV9
J gene: TRBJ1-1
CDR3 protein: CASSVATLSSGPEAFF

clone size: .
V gene: TRBV4-1
J gene: TRBJ1-5
CDR3 protein: CASSPGTGGSNQPQHF

clone size: .
V gene: TRBV5-1
J gene: TRBJ2-7
CDR3 protein: CASSLVLGRRAYEQYF

clone size: medium-sized
V gene: TRBV14
J gene: TRBJ2-6
CDR3 protein: CASSQQRSDSRILSGANVLTF

clone size: few
V gene: TRBV4-2
J gene: TRBJ1-2
CDR3 protein: CASSQPRQGGAYGYTF

clone size: .
V gene: TRBV6-5
J gene: TRBJ1-2
CDR3 protein: CASSPLRGGYTF

clone size: once
V gene: TRBV19
J gene: TRBJ2-4
CDR3 protein: CASSPKGWGGYIQYF

clone size: .
V gene: TRBV7-3
J gene: TRBJ2-3
CDR3 protein: CASSSHTGGTDTQYF

clone size: .
V gene: TRBV5-6
J gene: TRBJ2-1
CDR3 protein: CASSPTRGRDYYNEQFF

clone size: .
V gene: TRBV5-1
J gene: TRBJ1-1
CDR3 protein: CASSLGGTANTEAFF

clone size: few
V gene: TRBV27
J gene: TRBJ2-7
CDR3 protein: CASSLRGPSYEQYF

clone size: once
V gene: TRBV20-1
J gene: TRBJ2-1
CDR3 protein: CSARGYNEQFF

clone size: .
V gene: TRBV5-6
J gene: TRBJ2-1
CDR3 protein: CASSPLAGGFYEQFF

clone size: few
V gene: TRBV5-4
J gene: TRBJ1-4
CDR3 protein: CASSFGREGGEKLFF

clone size: once
V gene: TRBV4-1
J gene: TRBJ1-2
CDR3 protein: CASSQARLEDYGYTF

clone size: .
V gene: TRBV15
J gene: TRBJ1-5
CDR3 protein: CATSRDKRVDQPQHF

clone size: .
V gene: TRBV15
J gene: TRBJ1-1
CDR3 protein: CATSARKAEAFF

clone size: .
V gene: TRBV19
J gene: TRBJ1-2
CDR3 protein: CASKHGEYGYTF

clone size: .
V gene: TRBV27
J gene: TRBJ1-1
CDR3 protein: CASSFAGPTEAFF

clone size: .
V gene: TRBV9
J gene: TRBJ1-1
CDR3 protein: CASSDHRGQGITEAFF

clone size: .
V gene: TRBV5-4
J gene: TRBJ2-5
CDR3 protein: CASSTSDRGLLETQYF

clone size: once
V gene: TRBV7-9
J gene: TRBJ1-1
CDR3 protein: CASSRRGGAFF

clone size: .
V gene: TRBV19
J gene: TRBJ2-7
CDR3 protein: CASMAGTGGSEQYF

clone size: .
V gene: TRBV7-8
J gene: TRBJ2-7
CDR3 protein: CASSYLDGPTYEQYF

clone size: .
V gene: TRBV11-3
J gene: TRBJ2-7
CDR3 protein: CASSPDSLGEQYF

clone size: .
V gene: TRBV5-8
J gene: TRBJ2-3
CDR3 protein: CASSVRADTQYF

clone size: once
V gene: TRBV2
J gene: TRBJ2-2
CDR3 protein: CASSVTGTVGTGELFF

clone size: .
V gene: TRBV9
J gene: TRBJ1-4
CDR3 protein: CASSQGQGAVEKLFF

clone size: .
V gene: TRBV10-3
J gene: TRBJ1-1
CDR3 protein: CAISESGGYGEAFF

clone size: .
V gene: TRBV28
J gene: TRBJ1-4
CDR3 protein: CASSLTGSNEKLFF

clone size: .
V gene: TRBV10-3
J gene: TRBJ1-2
CDR3 protein: CAISEEGTYGYTF

clone size: .
V gene: TRBV5-1
J gene: TRBJ2-3
CDR3 protein: CASSDDRAQDTQYF